This T cell receptor beta chain was found in a study of Graves' ophthalmopathy and Graves' hyperthyroidism. Overall study context: Blood was drawn at initial diagnosis, before any treatment. Findings and caveats of the study: Blood also carried most expanded thyroid clonotypes exceeding 0.001 frequency.

RNA transcripts were the source from which TCR beta CDR3 regions were amplified. HTBI-primed RT-PCR formed the first round, and a multiplex PCR formed the second. TCRdb re-called the multiplex PCR reads through MiXCR, storing one row per CDR3 protein. The table lists hundreds of thousands of distinct CDR3 sequences, less than 20% of them singletons. On this clonotype itself: Its antigen is currently unknown.

This CDR3 contains 17 residues. Per the germline V gene, CDR1 is SGHVS and CDR2 is FQNEAQ. Trimming took 5 bases from V and 6 from J; bases not matched to a gene: 12. This TCR derives from a young woman with stable Graves' hyperthyroidism. The V and J genes are TRBV7-8 and TRBJ2-3; 12 bases agree with TRBD1. Sequenced sample: peripheral blood. The CDR3 spells CASSLILPGQGADTQYF. CDR3 nucleotide sequence: TGTGCCAGCAGCCTCATACTCCCGGGACAGGGGGCGGATACGCAGTATTTT. Combining the CDR3 with reference TRBV7-8 and TRBJ2-3 gives the whole variable domain GAGVSQSPRYKVAKRGQDVALRCDPISGHVSLFWYQQALGQGPEFLTYFQNEAQLDKSGLPSDRFFAERPEGSVSTLKIQRTQQEDSAVYLCASSLILPGQGADTQYFGPGTRLTVL.